The 30 T cell receptor beta chains reported below all come from one sample, sequenced in a study of cytomegalovirus exposure and HLA in healthy donors. PCR used 60 Vbeta primers and 13 Jbeta primers. The data were produced by immunoSEQ multiplex PCR, yet TCRdb's version contains in-frame clones alone and is incomplete. This sample has 130,000 to 150,000 clones, with approximately 79% found just once. Source material: PBMCs. The receptors derive from a man between 18 and 29 years old in good health and CMV-seropositive.

The chain combines TRBV19 with TRBJ1-2; TRBD1 matches at 9 bases. Germline V lookup: CDR1 LNHDA, CDR2 SQIVND (reference sequence). The CDR3 length is 14 residues. The V segment lost 5 bases and the J segment 4 bases; nucleotides outside the gene matches: 5. The CDR3 nucleotides read TGTGCCAGTAGTCCCCTGGACAGGGGCTATGGCTACACCTTC. It yields the protein CASSPLDRGYGYTF.

This sequence joins TRBV7-9 and TRBJ1-1, with D possibly being TRBD1 (6 bases). The CDR3 runs 12 residues. Germline V gene data show CDR1 as SEHNR and CDR2 as FQNEAQ (reference sequence). Trimming removed 5 bases at V and 4 bases at J, with 8 bases between. The CDR3 loop is CASSGGITEAFF. CDR3 in DNA: TGTGCCAGCAGCGGGGGCATCACTGAAGCTTTCTTT. Filled out from reference TRBV7-9 and TRBJ1-1, the complete variable domain reads DTGVSQNPRHKITKRGQNVTFRCDPISEHNRLYWYRQTLGQGPEFLTYFQNEAQLEKSRLLSDRFSAERPKGSFSTLEIQRTEQGDSAMYLCASSGGITEAFFGQGTRLTVV.

The chain recombines TRBV27 with TRBJ2-5, with D possibly matching TRBD1 (5 bases). Between the trimmed V and J ends, which lost 6 bases and 4 bases, there was a span of 6 bases. The CDR3 loop spans 11 amino acids. Germline V gene data show CDR1 as MNHEY and CDR2 as SMNVEV (reference sequence). Here the CDR3 DNA reads TGTGCCAGCAGCCAGGGAGAGACCCAGTACTTC. It encodes CASSQGETQYF.

This chain links TRBV4-3 with TRBJ2-3, with TRBD2 as a possible D gene (5 bases). The CDR3 loop spans 16 amino acids. Germline CDR1 and CDR2: LGHNA and YSLEER. Trimming left V 1 base short and J 0 bases short, with 11 bases between. CDR3 residues: CASSQGPAGSTDTQYF. The CDR3 nucleotides are TGCGCCAGCAGCCAAGGCCCGGCGGGTAGCACAGATACGCAGTATTTT.

The chain joins TRBV5-1 to TRBJ2-3; D unclear. The CDR3 is 12 residues long. Looked up from germline, CDR1 is SGHRS and CDR2 is YFSETQ. Between the trimmed V and J ends, which lost 4 bases and 5 bases, there was a span of 8 bases. The CDR3 sequence: CASSLSGDTQYF. The CDR3 DNA reads as TGCGCCAGCAGCCTGAGTGGAGATACGCAGTATTTT.

Here the CDR3 DNA reads TGTGCCAGCAGTCCCGCCTCGGGACTAGCGGGGTGGTACGAGCAGTACTTC. Amino acids: CASSPASGLAGWYEQYF. The chain carries TRBV2 and TRBJ2-7; 13 bases fit TRBD2. V gave up 5 bases and J gave up 4 bases; unmatched junction bases: 11. CDR1 SNHLY and CDR2 FYNNEI come from the germline V gene. This CDR3 comprises 17 residues.

The rearrangement uses TRBV27 and TRBJ1-1; D uncertain. The CDR3 totals 15 residues. The V end was cut by 5 bases, the J end by 1 base, with 14 bases between. Germline V CDR1 and CDR2: MNHEY, SMNVEV (reference sequence). In DNA, the CDR3 is TGTGCCAGCAGTCCCCCCGGGCGGGCGAACACTGAAGCTTTCTTT. Protein sequence: CASSPPGRANTEAFF.

J is TRBJ1-1 and V is TRBV5-4; 7 bases are shared with TRBD1. J lost 5 bases, V lost 2 bases, and 6 bases had no gene match. Germline V gene data show CDR1 as SGHNT and CDR2 as YYREEE (reference sequence). This CDR3 has 14 amino acids. This CDR3 is CASSFSRGITEAFF. The DNA of the CDR3 is TGTGCCAGCAGCTTCAGCAGGGGGATTACTGAAGCTTTCTTT.

The chain employs TRBV9 and TRBJ2-5, with TRBD1 matching 7 bases. There are 16 residues in the CDR3. The germline CDR1 and CDR2 sequences are SGDLS and YYNGEE. The V segment lost 4 bases and the J segment 3 bases; nucleotides outside the gene matches: 12. CDR3 amino acids: CASSPRIWDREETQYF. The CDR3 coding sequence is TGTGCCAGCAGCCCACGGATATGGGACAGAGAAGAGACCCAGTACTTC.

The DNA for the CDR3 is TGTGCCACAACCCCCGGAGCTTTCTCCAATCAGCCCCAGCATTTT. Translated: CATTPGAFSNQPQHF. The gene calls are TRBV2 and TRBJ1-5; D gene uncertain. Trimming left V 10 bases short and J 3 bases short, with 19 bases between. This CDR3 comprises 15 residues. The germline V gene has CDR1 SNHLY and CDR2 FYNNEI.

V and J are TRBV28 and TRBJ1-1, with TRBD1 as a possible D gene (6 bases). The CDR3 spans 16 residues. CDR1 and CDR2 (germline): MDHEN, SYDVKM. V was shortened by 3 bases and J by 0 bases, with 14 bases between the two germline ends. CDR3 loop: CASSFYTGNMNTEAFF. The DNA of the CDR3 is TGTGCCAGCAGTTTTTATACAGGGAACATGAACACTGAAGCTTTCTTT. The full variable domain, rest sourced from reference TRBV28 and TRBJ1-1, is DVKVTQSSRYLVKRTGEKVFLECVQDMDHENMFWYRQDPGLGLRLIYFSYDVKMKEKGDIPEGYSVSREKKERFSLILESASTNQTSMYLCASSFYTGNMNTEAFFGQGTRLTVV.

This chain links TRBV19 with TRBJ2-5; D is perhaps TRBD2 (6 bases). CDR1 and CDR2 (germline): LNHDA, SQIVND (reference sequence). Trimming shortened V by 4 bases and J by 5 bases, and 14 bases separated the two germline ends. CDR3 length: 14 residues. The CDR3 DNA is TGTGCCAGTAGTACTCTGGGAGGAGGGGAGACCCAGTACTTC. Encoded protein: CASSTLGGGETQYF.

The chain combines TRBV7-3 with TRBJ1-5, with 8 bases matching TRBD1. Germline V CDR1 and CDR2: SGHTA, FQGTGA. The CDR3 loop spans 13 amino acids. After removal of 3 bases from V and 7 bases from J, the junction contained 2 bases not matched to a gene. The CDR3 DNA follows: TGTGCCAGCAGCTTCGACAGGGGCCAGCCCCAGCATTTT. Translation gives CASSFDRGQPQHF. The variable domain in full, completed from reference TRBV7-3 and TRBJ1-5, reads GAGVSQTPSNKVTEKGKYVELRCDPISGHTALYWYRQSLGQGPEFLIYFQGTGAADDSGLPNDRFFAVRPEGSVSTLKIQRTERGDSAVYLCASSFDRGQPQHFGDGTRLSIL.

This CDR3 reads CASSPLGGYEQYF. CDR3 bases: TGTGCCAGCTCACCACTGGGGGGCTACGAGCAGTACTTC. The rearrangement joins TRBV18 to TRBJ2-7, with D possibly TRBD2 on 6 matching bases. The CDR3 runs to 13 residues. Germline V CDR1 and CDR2: KGHSH, LQKENI. V was trimmed by 1 base and J by 3 bases, leaving 7 bases between them.

J is TRBJ2-7 and V is TRBV28; 7 positions agree with TRBD1. With 4 bases clipped from V and 0 bases from J, the junction kept 9 bases outside the gene matches. Germline V CDR1 and CDR2: MDHEN, SYDVKM. The CDR3 totals 16 residues. CDR3 nucleotide sequence: TGTGCCAGCAGTTCGTACCGCAGGGGGAGCTCCTACGAGCAGTACTTC. This sequence encodes CASSSYRRGSSYEQYF.

This chain connects TRBV7-9 to TRBJ1-1; no firm D call. This CDR3 comprises 13 residues. Germline V gene sequence: CDR1 SEHNR, CDR2 FQNEAQ (reference sequence). Deletions cut 7 bases from V and 2 bases from J, with 11 bases between. DNA of the CDR3: TGTGCCAGCATCTCCCACAGAAACACTGAAGCTTTCTTT. Protein: CASISHRNTEAFF.

A few counts support this clone. J is TRBJ2-7 and V is TRBV6-5, with 12 bases fitting TRBD1. The CDR3 spans 14 residues. Germline CDR1 and CDR2: MNHEY and SVGAGI. The V segment lost 7 bases and the J segment 5 bases; nucleotides outside the gene matches: 6. As DNA, the CDR3 is TGTGCCAGCATGGGACAGGGGGCGTGGAACGAGCAGTACTTC. It encodes CASMGQGAWNEQYF.

The chain carries TRBV27 and TRBJ1-2, with D tentatively TRBD1 (6 bases). The CDR3 runs to 17 residues. Looked up from germline, CDR1 is MNHEY and CDR2 is SMNVEV (reference sequence). Deletions cut 4 bases from V and 3 bases from J, with 21 bases between. CDR3: CASSSGRYDRSDYGYTF. Here the CDR3 DNA reads TGTGCCAGCAGTTCAGGGCGTTACGACAGGTCAGACTATGGCTACACCTTC.

The J gene is TRBJ2-7, the V gene TRBV28; 8 nucleotides agree with TRBD1. CDR1 and CDR2 from the germline V gene are MDHEN and SYDVKM. Trimming cost V 6 bases and J 0 bases; bases outside gene matches: 13. The CDR3 is 17 residues long. The CDR3 loop reads CASRLGTGLLNSYEQYF. For the CDR3, the DNA is TGTGCCAGCAGACTTGGGACAGGTCTACTCAACTCCTACGAGCAGTACTTC.

This chain joins TRBV18 and TRBJ2-7, with TRBD2 matching over 14 bases. The germline CDR1 and CDR2 sequences are KGHSH and LQKENI. CDR3 length: 16 residues. V was clipped by 3 bases and J by 7 bases; unmatched bases: 8. The DNA of the CDR3 is TGTGCCAGCTCACCGGGACTAGCGGGAGCAGGCAGTGAGCAGTACTTC. It translates to CASSPGLAGAGSEQYF.

This chain joins TRBV4-2 and TRBJ2-1; tentative D call: TRBD2 (6 bases). CDR1 LGHNA and CDR2 YNFKEQ come from the germline V gene. There are 22 residues in the CDR3. Trimming shortened V by 0 bases and J by 0 bases, and 27 bases separated the two germline ends. CDR3 DNA: TGTGCCAGCAGCCAAGATGATGGCGGGACGAACCGGGTCGACAGCTCCTACAATGAGCAGTTCTTC. Translated: CASSQDDGGTNRVDSSYNEQFF.

The rearrangement joins TRBV9 to TRBJ1-3; D gene uncertain. The CDR3 is 14 amino acids. Germline CDR1 SGDLS, CDR2 YYNGEE. Trimming shortened V by 4 bases and J by 8 bases, and 16 bases separated the two germline ends. This chain's CDR3 is CASSPGEGRYTIYF. DNA of the CDR3: TGTGCCAGCAGCCCTGGAGAGGGCAGGTACACCATATATTTT.

This clone appeared a few times. The chain links TRBV27 to TRBJ2-5, with D possibly being TRBD2 (6 bases). Trimming shortened V by 7 bases and J by 4 bases, and 19 bases separated the two germline ends. CDR1 and CDR2 (germline): MNHEY, SMNVEV (reference sequence). The CDR3 loop spans 15 amino acids. The CDR3, as DNA: TGTGCCAGCAAATGGGGAGGAGGGCCGGGAGAGACCCAGTACTTC. Its protein product is CASKWGGGPGETQYF.

V is TRBV19 and J is TRBJ1-2, with 11 positions matching TRBD1. The CDR3 extends over 13 amino acids. V lost 7 bases, J lost 8 bases, and 6 bases stayed unmatched. Per the germline V gene, CDR1 is LNHDA and CDR2 is SQIVND (reference sequence). Here the CDR3 reads CASTDRGRGGYTF. CDR3 sequence (DNA): TGTGCCAGTACGGACAGGGGGCGCGGAGGCTACACCTTC.

The chain couples TRBV18 to TRBJ2-1, with 7 bases lining up with TRBD1. The CDR3 consists of 15 residues. V trimming: 3 bases; J trimming: 9 bases; junction bases outside the gene matches: 11. Germline CDR1 is KGHSH and CDR2 is LQKENI. The CDR3 loop reads CASSPSRQGVGEQFF. As DNA, the CDR3 is TGTGCCAGCTCACCTTCCCGACAGGGTGTGGGTGAGCAGTTCTTC.

The chain joins TRBV27 to TRBJ2-1; 11 bases agree with TRBD2. Germline CDR1 is MNHEY and CDR2 is SMNVEV (reference sequence). The CDR3 contains 15 residues. Trimming took 5 bases from V and 8 from J; bases not matched to a gene: 8. The DNA for the CDR3 is TGTGCCAGCAGTCCAGTAGCGGGGGGGCCCTATGAGCAGTTCTTC. Protein: CASSPVAGGPYEQFF.

The chain links TRBV19 to TRBJ2-5; TRBD2 matches 12 bases. The CDR3 runs to 16 residues. The germline gives CDR1 LNHDA, CDR2 SQIVND (reference sequence). J gave up 6 bases and V 6 bases, and 11 bases lay outside the gene matches. The CDR3, as DNA: TGTGCCAGTAGCCCCTCTAGCGGGGGGGCGGCTAAGACCCAGTACTTC. The encoded protein is CASSPSSGGAAKTQYF.

The chain combines TRBV2 with TRBJ2-7, with 15 bases lining up with TRBD2. There are 15 residues in the CDR3. The trim removed 6 bases at V and 6 bases at J, leaving 6 bases unmatched. CDR1 and CDR2 from the germline V gene are SNHLY and FYNNEI. The CDR3 DNA follows: TGTGCCAGCAGCAATATGGGACTAGCGGGAGGCGAGCAGTACTTC. Amino acid sequence: CASSNMGLAGGEQYF.

The chain joins TRBV9 to TRBJ1-4, with D tentatively TRBD1 (5 bases). Germline loops: CDR1 SGDLS, CDR2 YYNGEE. The CDR3 loop spans 15 amino acids. V dropped 3 bases and J dropped 0 bases, with 9 bases sitting between them. The CDR3: CASSATTATNEKLFF. The CDR3 region has the DNA TGTGCCAGCAGCGCAACGACAGCAACTAATGAAAAACTGTTTTTT.

This clone was recorded a few times. The chain recombines TRBV5-6 with TRBJ2-3; 9 bases are shared with TRBD1. The CDR3 contains 15 residues. Germline V gene sequence: CDR1 SGHDT, CDR2 YYEEEE. V gave up 3 bases and J gave up 3 bases; unmatched junction bases: 5. In nucleotides, the CDR3 is TGTGCCAGCAGCTACCGGGACAGGGTAACAGATACGCAGTATTTT. It specifies CASSYRDRVTDTQYF.